The 27 T cell receptor beta chains presented below share a single source sample, sequenced in a study of vaccination effects on CD4 cells after COVID-19. Their specific antigens are unknown. Using immunoSEQ multiplex PCR, the repertoire was profiled, and TCRdb retains in-frame clones only, with some absent. Of around 79,000 clones in the sample, more than 60% were seen once. Antigen-specific CD4+ T cells were expanded with viral peptide pools in the ViraFEST assay before sequencing. Cells that had been cultured for approximately eleven days were the source of isolated CD4+ T cells. Vaccinated recipients, who were negative for nucleocapsid antibodies, had no history of SARS-CoV-2 infection. Here the sequenced sample was CD4+ T cells from PBMCs cultured with SARS-CoV-2 spike peptides, taken before COVID-19 vaccination. All receptors derive from a human donor who received a COVID-19 vaccine.

V usage is TRBV6-6 and J usage is TRBJ1-6, with no clear D. This CDR3 is built from 14 residues. V lost 6 bases, J lost 2 bases, and 8 bases lay in between. Germline V gene lookup returns CDR1 MNHNY and CDR2 SVGAGI (reference sequence). CDR3 bases: TGTGCCAGCAGCACCCAGACCTATAATTCACCCCTCCACTTT. Translating it yields CASSTQTYNSPLHF.

The rearrangement joins TRBV21-1 to TRBJ2-1; the table's TRBD2 call for D was not verified on the DNA. TRBV21-1 is a pseudogene segment. The CDR3 runs 20 residues. As DNA, the CDR3 is TGTGCCAGCAGCAAAGGTTCCGCCGGGACTAGCGGCAGCTCCTACAATGAGCAGTTCTTC. This sequence encodes CASSKGSAGTSGSSYNEQFF.

The V call is TRBV18, the J call TRBJ2-3; 9 nucleotides line up with TRBD1. Germline V lookup: CDR1 KGHSH, CDR2 LQKENI. The CDR3 totals 17 residues. Germline trimming cut 6 bases from V and 4 bases from J; bases unmatched to any gene: 14. The CDR3 reads CASSRVFPGQGPDTQYF. The CDR3 DNA follows: TGTGCCAGCTCTCGAGTCTTTCCGGGACAGGGACCAGATACGCAGTATTTT. The full variable domain, rest sourced from reference TRBV18 and TRBJ2-3, is NAGVMQNPRHLVRRRGQEARLRCSPMKGHSHVYWYRQLPEEGLKFMVYLQKENIIDESGMPKERFSAEFPKEGPSILRIQQVVRGDSAAYFCASSRVFPGQGPDTQYFGPGTRLTVL.

The V gene is TRBV24-1, the J gene TRBJ1-4; possible D gene TRBD1, 6 bases. The ends were cut back, 2 bases at V and 8 bases at J, with 14 bases in the middle. From germline, CDR1 is KGHDR and CDR2 SFDVKD. CDR3 length: 15 amino acids. CDR3 DNA sequence: TGTGCCACCAGTGATTCCGGGACACCGAACGAAAAACTGTTTTTT. Its protein is CATSDSGTPNEKLFF.

This clone was counted a single time. The chain's CDR3 is CATSRIGVIQPQHF. The CDR3, as DNA: TGTGCCACCAGCAGGATAGGGGTTATTCAGCCCCAGCATTTT. V is TRBV15 and J is TRBJ1-5, with D possibly TRBD1 on 5 matching bases. V was clipped by 3 bases and J by 6 bases, with 12 bases between them. Germline-derived CDR1 and CDR2 are LNHNV and YYDKDF (reference sequence). The CDR3 runs to 14 residues.

The chain uses TRBV7-2 and TRBJ2-3; D might be TRBD1 or TRBD2, each matching 5 bases. The V gene lost 0 bases and the J gene lost 6 bases, with 13 bases spanning the gap. This CDR3 comprises 15 residues. CDR1 and CDR2 (germline): SGHTA, FQGNSA. CDR3 region: CASSLAGPPGDTQYF. Written as DNA, the CDR3 is TGTGCCAGCAGCTTAGCGGGACCCCCAGGCGATACGCAGTATTTT.

The rearrangement links TRBV4-1 to TRBJ2-5; 11 bases match TRBD2. From germline, CDR1 is MGHRA and CDR2 YSYEKL. This CDR3 has 16 amino acids. After removal of 4 bases from V and 5 bases from J, the junction contained 9 bases not matched to a gene. The CDR3 sequence is CASSRTSGGLTETQYF. The CDR3 DNA reads TGCGCCAGCAGCCGCACTAGCGGGGGACTCACCGAGACCCAGTACTTC.

The chain links TRBV29-1 to TRBJ1-1; D is ambiguous. The CDR3 spans 11 residues. Trimming cost V 6 bases and J 2 bases, with 7 bases left between them. Per germline, CDR1 SQVTM and CDR2 ANQGSEA. The CDR3 reads CSVTKNTEAFF. The CDR3 nucleotides read TGCAGCGTCACGAAAAACACTGAAGCTTTCTTT.

The V gene is TRBV7-6, the J gene TRBJ2-6, with a possible D match to TRBD2 (6 bases). V lost 5 bases and J lost 0, with 17 bases in between. CDR3 length equals 18 residues. Germline values: CDR1 SGHVS, CDR2 FNYEAQ. The CDR3 sequence is CASSPMEGSGSGANVLTF. The CDR3 DNA sequence: TGTGCCAGCAGCCCAATGGAGGGAAGTGGCTCTGGGGCCAACGTCCTGACTTTC.

This chain joins TRBV10-1 and TRBJ2-3, with 10 bases that match TRBD2. V lost 5 bases, J lost 4 bases, and 6 bases stayed unmatched. The CDR3 is 15 amino acids. Germline-derived CDR1 and CDR2 are WNHNN and SYGVQD (reference sequence). The CDR3 DNA reads as TGCGCCAGCAGTCTAGCGGGGGAAGTCTCAGATACGCAGTATTTT. It encodes CASSLAGEVSDTQYF.

The gene calls are TRBV6-6 and TRBJ2-2; tentatively, D is TRBD1 or TRBD2 (5 bases each). Germline CDR1 is MNHNY and CDR2 is SVGAGI (reference sequence). This CDR3 contains 17 residues. V gave up 5 bases and J gave up 1 base, with 17 bases separating them. CDR3 DNA: TGTGCCAGCAGTCGAGACGGGGCTCCGGGGAACACCGGGGAGCTGTTTTTT. Protein: CASSRDGAPGNTGELFF.

V and J are TRBV3-1 (or the pseudogene TRBV3-2) and TRBJ2-3, with D unresolved. Germline values: CDR1 LGHDT, CDR2 YNNKEL (reference sequence). V was pared by 0 bases and J by 5 bases, with 6 bases between. The CDR3 is made up of 13 amino acids. The CDR3 DNA is TGTGCCAGCAGCCAAGATAATGGAGATACGCAGTATTTT. It yields the protein CASSQDNGDTQYF.

The genes are TRBV6-5 and TRBJ2-5; 7 bases line up with TRBD1. CDR1 is MNHEY, CDR2 SVGAGI, per germline. V was pared by 7 bases and J by 2 bases, with 10 bases of the junction left unmatched. CDR3 length: 15 amino acids. CDR3 sequence reads: CASTHHGQVQETQYF. The CDR3 DNA follows: TGTGCCAGCACCCACCACGGACAGGTGCAAGAGACCCAGTACTTC.

V and J are TRBV6-6 and TRBJ1-3, with 7 nucleotides matching TRBD1. With 7 bases clipped from V and 0 bases from J, the junction kept 6 bases outside the gene matches. CDR1 is MNHNY, CDR2 SVGAGI, per germline (reference sequence). CDR3 length: 15 amino acids. The chain's CDR3 is CASNDRAISGNTIYF. The DNA for the CDR3 is TGTGCCAGCAATGACAGGGCCATCTCTGGAAACACCATATATTTT.

This chain uses TRBV28 with TRBJ2-1; TRBD1 matches 10 bases. Germline values: CDR1 MDHEN, CDR2 SYDVKM. The CDR3 contains 15 residues. Losses at the gene ends were 6 bases for V and 8 bases for J; bases not matched to a gene: 10. CDR3 nucleotides: TGTGCCAGCAGCCCTGCCGGGACAGGGGATTATGAGCAGTTCTTC. The encoded protein is CASSPAGTGDYEQFF.

The sample holds one count of this clone. The V and J genes are TRBV5-1 and TRBJ1-4; 10 positions agree with TRBD1. Germline V gene data show CDR1 as SGHRS and CDR2 as YFSETQ. V gave up 0 bases and J gave up 6 bases; unmatched junction bases: 2. The CDR3 is 15 amino acids. CDR3 sequence reads: CASSLGDRGHEKLFF. Here the CDR3 DNA reads TGCGCCAGCAGCTTGGGGGACAGGGGACATGAAAAACTGTTTTTT.

The chain couples TRBV6-5 to TRBJ2-1, with 11 nucleotides matching TRBD2. The germline V gene encodes CDR1 MNHEY and CDR2 SVGAGI. The CDR3 totals 15 residues. The ends lost 4 bases at V and 7 bases at J; junction bases unmatched: 6. The chain's CDR3 is CASSSPASGGNEQFF. The CDR3 nucleotides are TGTGCCAGCAGTTCCCCGGCTAGCGGGGGGAATGAGCAGTTCTTC.

The genes are TRBV6-5 and TRBJ1-2, with D possibly TRBD1 on 5 matching bases. The germline gives CDR1 MNHEY, CDR2 SVGAGI. This CDR3 region has 15 residues. The V end lost 5 bases, the J end lost 2 bases, and 15 bases lay between the germline ends. CDR3 residues: CASSKNPGPNYGYTF. Here the CDR3 DNA reads TGTGCCAGCAGTAAGAATCCGGGACCAAACTATGGCTACACCTTC.

Written as DNA, the CDR3 is TGTGCCAGCAGTCTACTCGTCCCGGGGACCCAGTACTTC. The encoded protein is CASSLLVPGTQYF. The chain employs TRBV6-6 and TRBJ2-5; D uncertain. The CDR3 runs 13 residues. Trimming took off 5 bases at V and 7 bases at J, with 14 bases between the two ends. The germline CDR1 and CDR2 sequences are MNHNY and SVGAGI (reference sequence).

The chain joins TRBV9 to TRBJ1-2; 8 bases agree with TRBD1. V lost 4 bases, J lost 4 bases, and 12 bases stayed unmatched. The CDR3 covers 16 residues. Germline loops: CDR1 SGDLS, CDR2 YYNGEE. CDR3 nucleotides: TGTGCCAGCAGCTTAGGGACAGGCCGCCAATCCTATGGCTACACCTTC. It encodes CASSLGTGRQSYGYTF.

This clone showed up just once. V usage is TRBV20-1 and J usage is TRBJ1-2; TRBD1 matches 7 bases. The CDR3 is 11 amino acids. V lost 6 bases, J lost 4 bases, and 2 bases stayed unmatched. CDR1 and CDR2 from the germline V gene are DFQATT and SNEGSKA (reference sequence). CDR3 protein: CSAGTAYGYTF. The CDR3 bases are TGCAGTGCCGGGACAGCCTATGGCTACACCTTC.

Only one count was recorded for this clone. The genes are TRBV12-5 and TRBJ2-5; 7 bases map to TRBD2. Germline V gene sequence: CDR1 LGHNT, CDR2 FRNRAP. J lost 3 bases, V lost 4 bases, and 5 bases had no gene match. CDR3 length equals 14 residues. This CDR3 is CASGSGLEEETQYF. CDR3 DNA: TGTGCTAGTGGTTCCGGACTAGAGGAAGAGACCCAGTACTTC.

The chain combines TRBV7-8 with TRBJ2-1; TRBD1 matches 10 bases. Per the germline V gene, CDR1 is SGHVS and CDR2 is FQNEAQ. The CDR3 spans 16 residues. V lost 5 bases, J lost 6 bases, and 10 bases stayed unmatched. CDR3 DNA: TGTGCCAGCAGCAGCCGATGGACAGGGGGGGGCAATGAGCAGTTCTTC. Translation gives CASSSRWTGGGNEQFF.

The chain has TRBV27 and TRBJ1-2, with TRBD1 identical over 9 bases. Losses at the gene ends were 5 bases for V and 2 bases for J; bases not matched to a gene: 12. Germline assignment: CDR1 MNHEY and CDR2 SMNVEV (reference sequence). This CDR3 is built from 17 residues. The CDR3 sequence is CASSPIPDRGGNYGYTF. Here the CDR3 DNA reads TGTGCCAGCAGTCCAATCCCGGACAGGGGAGGAAACTATGGCTACACCTTC.

The genes are TRBV2 and TRBJ2-2; 15 bases are shared with TRBD2. Trimming at V came to 8 bases and at J to 2 bases, leaving 6 bases not matched to a gene. CDR1 SNHLY and CDR2 FYNNEI come from the germline V gene. The CDR3 totals 17 residues. The CDR3 protein is CASGGLAGGRNTGELFF. DNA of the CDR3: TGTGCCAGCGGTGGACTAGCGGGGGGGCGAAACACCGGGGAGCTGTTTTTT.

The chain joins TRBV19 to TRBJ1-2; D is possibly TRBD1 (6 bases). Trimming pared 4 bases from V and 4 bases from J, leaving 19 bases between. The length of the CDR3 is 16 residues. The V gene's germline CDR1 is LNHDA and CDR2 SQIVND (reference sequence). CDR3 sequence reads: CASSRGTPIWSYGYTF. The CDR3 DNA follows: TGTGCCAGTAGTAGAGGGACACCTATCTGGAGCTATGGCTACACCTTC.

The chain carries TRBV4-3 and TRBJ1-3; maybe TRBD1 (6 bases). In germline, CDR1 is LGHNA, CDR2 YSLEER. The V end was cut by 4 bases, the J end by 11 bases, with 21 bases between. The CDR3 covers 15 residues. CDR3 region: CASSLNTGSFNPIYF. DNA of the CDR3: TGCGCCAGCAGCCTCAATACAGGGAGTTTTAACCCCATATATTTT.